This passage covers 5 T cell receptor beta chains from one sample sequenced in a study of human T cells and chemical hapten exposure. Time point denoted: patch test 2, 6 weeks after DPC sensitization. Stated treatment: therapeutic diphenylcyclopropenone sensitization with weekly scalp DPC. TCRdb re-called the RACE reads through MiXCR, storing one row per CDR3 protein. The profile shows approximately 92,000 distinct CDR3 sequences, about an eighth of them singletons. Source: whole blood, taken in connection with sensitization to the hapten diphenylcyclopropenone (DPC). These receptors were obtained from a woman aged 40 to 50 with alopecia areata. Some clones in this sample may be carry-over from other donors' samples.

This chain uses TRBV27 with TRBJ1-5; 7 bases line up with TRBD1. The CDR3 contains 15 residues. From germline, CDR1 is MNHEY and CDR2 SMNVEV (reference sequence). J was trimmed by 6 bases and V by 1 base; bases with no gene match: 6. The CDR3 here is CASSLYRTGGQPQHF. CDR3 sequence (DNA): TGTGCCAGCAGTTTATACAGGACAGGTGGTCAGCCCCAGCATTTT.

This rearrangement joins TRBV6-5 to TRBJ1-2, with TRBD1 identical over 7 bases. CDR3 length: 14 amino acids. Losses at the gene ends were 3 bases for V and 9 bases for J; bases not matched to a gene: 10. Germline values: CDR1 MNHEY, CDR2 SVGAGI. The CDR3 bases are TGTGCCAGCAGTTATTCAAGAGGGGGCGCGAGCTACACCTTC. It yields the protein CASSYSRGGASYTF.

This clonotype showed up many times. The chain recombines TRBV18 with TRBJ1-5; D is undetermined. CDR3 length: 13 residues. Trimming took off 3 bases at V and 1 base at J, with 4 bases between the two ends. Germline assignment: CDR1 KGHSH and CDR2 LQKENI. The DNA of the CDR3 is TGTGCCAGCTCACCTGGGAGCAATCAGCCCCAGCATTTT. Its translation: CASSPGSNQPQHF.

This clonotype was detected only a few times. The CDR3 DNA sequence: TGTGCCAGCAGCCCGGGGGTACGCGGTTTCACTGAAGCTTTCTTT. Translated, it gives CASSPGVRGFTEAFF. The V gene is TRBV5-4, the J gene TRBJ1-1; possibly TRBD1 for D (5 bases). In germline, CDR1 is SGHNT, CDR2 YYREEE (reference sequence). The CDR3 extends over 15 amino acids. Trimming took off 4 bases at V and 4 bases at J, with 17 bases between the two ends. Using reference TRBV5-4 and TRBJ1-1 for the parts outside the CDR3, the full variable domain is ETGVTQSPTHLIKTRGQQVTLRCSSQSGHNTVSWYQQALGQGPQFIFQYYREEENGRGNFPPRFSGLQFPNYSSELNVNALELDDSALYLCASSPGVRGFTEAFFGQGTRLTVV.

This clonotype was seen repeatedly, ten times or more. For the CDR3, the DNA is TGTGCCTGGAGTGCCATCCAAGAGACCCAGTACTTC. It is translated as CAWSAIQETQYF. The chain links TRBV30 to TRBJ2-5; no clear D gene. V was shortened by 1 base and J by 1 base, with 4 bases between the two germline ends. This CDR3 region has 12 residues. Germline CDR1 and CDR2: GTSNPN and SVGIG (reference sequence).